The clone carrying this T cell receptor (beta chain) has only one observation. The data belong to a study of cytomegalovirus exposure and HLA in healthy donors. Germline V gene sequence: CDR1 MNHNS, CDR2 SASEGT. The CDR3 length is 17 residues. The V gene end was trimmed by 2 bases and the J gene end by 4 bases; junction bases not matched to a gene: 10. The PCR contained 60 Vbeta and 13 Jbeta primers. The protocol was immunoSEQ multiplex PCR, while the TCRdb copy is restricted to in-frame clones and leaves out a portion. The sample has approximately 170,000 clones, just under 80% seen once; the top ten hold 6.5% to 9%.

The V and J genes are TRBV6-1 and TRBJ2-7; TRBD1 matches at 11 bases. The TCR sequence derives from a woman aged 40 to 50 in good health and CMV-seropositive. The sequencing sample was made of PBMCs. In DNA form, the CDR3 reads TGTGCCAGCAGTGAACCCCCACCCGGGACAGGGGGTTACGAGCAGTACTTC. Its translation is CASSEPPPGTGGYEQYF.